The rows below give T cell receptor beta chains drawn from one sample of a study of T cell repertoires in cytomegalovirus infection. For these receptors, no antigen is known. In TCRdb, the reads were re-called with MiXCR into one record per CDR3 protein. The sample records about 500,000 distinct CDR3 sequences, 25% to 35% being singletons. The sample consisted of cultured PBMCs, taken from culture after CMV antigen stimulation. The source is a human donor in good health (CMV status not recorded). Some clones in this sample may be carry-over from other donors' samples. The conserved cysteine and the conserved F or W are not part of the CDR3 here. Some rows have no size entry. The others give once, few or many, or a class for an expanded clone.

cdr3_length	j_call	clone_size	v_call	cdr3_aa
9	TRBJ2-5	NA	TRBV7-2	ASSRGVTQY
13	TRBJ2-5	NA	TRBV5-6	ASTSYRDYQETQY
16	TRBJ2-1	NA	TRBV29-1	SVGLQREDRSSYNEQF
11	TRBJ2-5	few	TRBV7-2	ASSRAGSETQY
12	TRBJ2-5	many	TRBV7-2	ASSLGYLRETQY
12	TRBJ1-6	few	TRBV2	ASSSKGSNSPLH
14	TRBJ2-1	few	TRBV7-8	ASSSPASGSGDEQF
14	TRBJ2-1	NA	TRBV28	ASTRAVAGSYNEQF
13	TRBJ1-5	many	TRBV7-2	ASSYRQGINQPQH
10	TRBJ1-1	few	TRBV28	ASSEGNTEAF
11	TRBJ1-2	many	TRBV7-9	ASSFLSDYGYT
20	TRBJ2-2	NA	TRBV27	ASSLSYQWGHPGLAATGELF
14	TRBJ2-2	few	TRBV4-1	ASSQEPRSGTGELF
13	TRBJ2-1	NA	TRBV28	ASSPNRDWHNEQF
12	TRBJ1-2	many	TRBV7-2	ASSFDRGAYGYT
18	TRBJ2-1	NA	TRBV24-1	ATSDRGLGLAGVTYNEQF
14	TRBJ1-4	NA	TRBV4-3	ASSHSGTGGNEKLF
15	TRBJ1-5	few	TRBV4-3	ASSQDRQVHSNQPQH
10	TRBJ2-2	NA	TRBV3-1	ASSQANGELF
11	TRBJ2-3	NA	TRBV5-3	ASRPAGADTQY
11	TRBJ2-1	NA	TRBV7-6	ASRHREGYEQF
12	TRBJ2-7	medium-sized	TRBV27	ASSLQGANYEQY
15	TRBJ2-3	many	TRBV7-3	ASSPGLAGGGQGTQY
13	TRBJ2-7	NA	TRBV6-5	ASSSNILVTYEQY
13	TRBJ2-7	NA	TRBV27	ASNPTGALSYEQY
13	TRBJ2-1	few	TRBV19	ASSTTQGGGNEQF
12	TRBJ1-1	few	TRBV29-1	SVRTFQAGTEAF
14	TRBJ2-1	NA	TRBV12-3/TRBV12-4	ASSPGTGGTYNEQF
9	TRBJ2-1	many	TRBV6-1	ASSSLHEQF
12	TRBJ1-1	once	TRBV12-3/TRBV12-4	ASSFGARWTEAF
11	TRBJ1-2	NA	TRBV3-1	ASGDRTAVGYT
14	TRBJ2-1	NA	TRBV6-1	ASSEVWEGIRNEQF
17	TRBJ2-5	few	TRBV18	ASSLRVSGGGYSQETQY
13	TRBJ1-3	few	TRBV11-2	ASSETWDPGNTIY
14	TRBJ2-3	NA	TRBV7-2	ASSLNLAGGTDTQY
11	TRBJ1-2	NA	TRBV6-1	ASSYRGYYGYT
15	TRBJ2-3	NA	TRBV7-2	ASSLDLDRGRLYGQY